These 6 T cell receptor beta chains came from one sample sequenced in a study of tumor-infiltrating lymphocytes in primary liver carcinoma. Researchers generated TCR beta cDNA from roughly 500 ng of total RNA, relying on a constant-region primer. Construction of TCR beta libraries relied on three successive nested multiplex PCR rounds employing slightly modified ARM-PCR. TRBV1-TRBV30 forward and Cbeta reverse primers drove the first two roughly 11-cycle rounds. TCRdb re-called the multiplex PCR reads through MiXCR, storing one row per CDR3 protein. The sample shows 100,000 or so distinct CDR3 sequences, 55% to 80% of them seen only once. Co-extracting RNA and DNA was done with about 20-34 mg of unsorted bulk tissue as input. Input material: liver tumor tissue from sampling region 2. Documented subset: tumor region T2, inferior pole. All receptors come from a woman aged 55 to 70 with primary liver carcinoma and hepatitis B virus infection.

V gene TRBV29-1 combines with J gene TRBJ2-2; 12 positions agree with TRBD1. The germline CDR1 and CDR2 sequences are SQVTM and ANQGSEA. The V gene end was trimmed by 6 bases and the J gene end by 7 bases; junction bases not matched to a gene: 15. This CDR3 has 17 residues. CDR3 sequence: CSVAPPGTGGYIGELFF. CDR3 in DNA: TGCAGCGTGGCACCCCCCGGGACAGGGGGCTACATCGGGGAGCTGTTTTTT.

With regard to this clonotype: A read error may be the cause here, since a much bigger clone is one base away. The J gene is TRBJ2-3, the V gene TRBV28; D is uncertain. This CDR3 has 14 amino acids. Germline lookup yields CDR1 MDHEN and CDR2 SYDVKM. V was shortened by 6 bases and J by 2 bases, with 12 bases between the two germline ends. CDR3 sequence: CASSFLSVTDTQYF. The CDR3 nucleotides read TGTGCCAGCAGCTTTTTGTCTGTCACAGATACGCAGTATTTT.

This clonotype has a handful of counts. This sequence joins TRBV5-1 and TRBJ1-2; tentatively, D is TRBD1 (5 bases). Germline assignment: CDR1 SGHRS and CDR2 YFSETQ. V dropped 4 bases and J dropped 4 bases, with 20 bases sitting between them. This CDR3 has 16 amino acids. In nucleotides, the CDR3 is TGCGCCAGCAGCCTAGGCACAGGATGGGACGGCTATGGCTACACCTTC. As protein: CASSLGTGWDGYGYTF.

The V call is TRBV28, the J call TRBJ2-1; 12 bases align to TRBD2. Trimming cost V 4 bases and J 7 bases; bases outside gene matches: 8. Looked up from germline, CDR1 is MDHEN and CDR2 is SYDVKM. There are 16 residues in the CDR3. CDR3 DNA: TGTGCCAGCAGTTCCAGGACTAGCGGGATCCCTAATGAGCAGTTCTTC. Encoded protein: CASSSRTSGIPNEQFF. Full variable domain (rest looked up from reference TRBV28 and TRBJ2-1): DVKVTQSSRYLVKRTGEKVFLECVQDMDHENMFWYRQDPGLGLRLIYFSYDVKMKEKGDIPEGYSVSREKKERFSLILESASTNQTSMYLCASSSRTSGIPNEQFFGPGTRLTVL.

With respect to this clonotype: Just one base apart from a much larger clone, this may be a read error. The rearrangement joins TRBV6-5 to TRBJ1-2; unclear D gene. Germline V gene lookup returns CDR1 MNHEY and CDR2 SVGAGI. This CDR3 has 14 amino acids. CDR3 sequence reads: CASSYSAFNYGCTF. The DNA of the CDR3 is TGTGCCAGCAGTTACTCGGCCTTTAACTATGGCTGCACCTTC.

The chain uses TRBV11-2 and TRBJ1-1; no firm D call. This CDR3 spans 14 amino acids. The germline gives CDR1 SGHAT, CDR2 FQNNGV. V was trimmed by 2 bases and J by 11 bases, leaving 18 bases between them. CDR3 sequence reads: CASSLLGVNTDAFF. In DNA form, the CDR3 reads TGTGCCAGCAGCTTACTTGGGGTGAATACCGATGCTTTCTTT. The whole variable domain, filled in from reference TRBV11-2 and TRBJ1-1, reads EAGVAQSPRYKIIEKRQSVAFWCNPISGHATLYWYQQILGQGPKLLIQFQNNGVVDDSQLPKDRFSAERLKGVDSTLKIQPAKLEDSAVYLCASSLLGVNTDAFFGQGTRLTVV.